A single sample gave rise to the 8 T cell receptor beta chains below, sequenced in a study of T cell changes during pregnancy in multiple sclerosis. The assay was immunoSEQ multiplex PCR, and TCRdb's table has in-frame clones only and misses some. The table has about 40,000 clones, 89% seen once; the top ten hold roughly 1.2%. The input for sequencing was CD4+ T cells from peripheral blood mononuclear cells, taken after pregnancy. These receptors originate from a female donor with multiple sclerosis, enrolled in a pregnancy study.

The CDR3 region has the DNA TGTGCCATCAGGACTAGCACATACAATGAGCAGTTCTTC. Protein product: CAIRTSTYNEQFF. This sequence joins TRBV10-3 and TRBJ2-1, with 7 positions matching TRBD2. The germline gives CDR1 ENHRY, CDR2 SYGVKD. The CDR3 covers 13 residues. The ends lost 6 bases at V and 4 bases at J; junction bases unmatched: 3.

Worth noting for this clone: Other DNA sequences in this sample translate to the same CDR3. V usage is TRBV5-5 and J usage is TRBJ1-3; TRBD1 might be the D (5 bases). This CDR3 region has 14 residues. Between the trimmed V and J ends, which lost 0 bases and 2 bases, there was a span of 6 bases. CDR1 is SGHKS, CDR2 YYEKEE, per germline (reference sequence). Here the CDR3 reads CASSLAGPGNTIYF. CDR3 nucleotides: TGTGCCAGCAGCTTGGCAGGGCCTGGAAACACCATATATTTT. The variable domain in full, completed from reference TRBV5-5 and TRBJ1-3, reads DAGVTQSPTHLIKTRGQQVTLRCSPISGHKSVSWYQQVLGQGPQFIFQYYEKEERGRGNFPDRFSARQFPNYSSELNVNALLLGDSALYLCASSLAGPGNTIYFGEGSWLTVV.

This rearrangement joins TRBV19 to TRBJ2-6; TRBD1 is a possible D gene (5 bases). There are 16 residues in the CDR3. Germline values: CDR1 LNHDA, CDR2 SQIVND (reference sequence). V lost 2 bases to trimming and J lost 0 bases, with 8 bases between them. CDR3 loop: CASSISGLSGANVLTF. The DNA of the CDR3 is TGTGCCAGTAGTATATCAGGGCTCTCTGGGGCCAACGTCCTGACTTTC.

This clone has a single count. V and J are TRBV5-1 and TRBJ1-1, with 11 bases fitting TRBD1. With 0 bases clipped from V and 4 bases from J, the junction kept 2 bases outside the gene matches. The CDR3 has 15 residues. Germline V gene lookup returns CDR1 SGHRS and CDR2 YFSETQ. The CDR3 loop is CASSLAGTGGTEAFF. The CDR3 DNA reads as TGCGCCAGCAGCTTGGCCGGGACAGGGGGCACTGAAGCTTTCTTT. The full variable domain, completed using reference TRBV5-1 and TRBJ1-1, is KAGVTQTPRYLIKTRGQQVTLSCSPISGHRSVSWYQQTPGQGLQFLFEYFSETQRNKGNFPGRFSGRQFSNSRSEMNVSTLELGDSALYLCASSLAGTGGTEAFFGQGTRLTVV.

The chain joins TRBV19 to TRBJ2-7, with D perhaps matching TRBD1 (5 bases). The V end was cut by 3 bases, the J end by 5 bases, with 14 bases between. Looked up from germline, CDR1 is LNHDA and CDR2 is SQIVND (reference sequence). The CDR3 totals 14 residues. The CDR3 region is CASSIQGFTHEQYF. The CDR3 DNA reads as TGTGCCAGTAGTATTCAGGGTTTCACTCACGAGCAGTACTTC.

The chain recombines TRBV5-4 with TRBJ1-3, with 7 bases aligning to TRBD1. CDR1 is SGHNT and CDR2 is YYREEE in the germline V gene (reference sequence). The V segment lost 2 bases and the J segment 6 bases; nucleotides outside the gene matches: 2. CDR3 length: 13 amino acids. CDR3 sequence: CASSFDRENTIYF. CDR3 in DNA: TGTGCCAGCAGCTTCGACAGGGAAAACACCATATATTTT. The entire variable domain, with the rest obtained from reference TRBV5-4 and TRBJ1-3, is as follows: ETGVTQSPTHLIKTRGQQVTLRCSSQSGHNTVSWYQQALGQGPQFIFQYYREEENGRGNFPPRFSGLQFPNYSSELNVNALELDDSALYLCASSFDRENTIYFGEGSWLTVV.

The rearrangement links TRBV19 to TRBJ2-1; maybe TRBD1 (8 bases). The length of the CDR3 is 21 residues. Trimming cost V 2 bases and J 2 bases, with 28 bases left between them. Germline CDR1 LNHDA, CDR2 SQIVND (reference sequence). The CDR3 loop is CASSINTGGIRASGTYNEQFF. In DNA, the CDR3 is TGTGCCAGTAGTATAAACACAGGGGGTATAAGGGCTAGCGGTACCTACAATGAGCAGTTCTTC.

The genes are TRBV28 and TRBJ2-1; TRBD1 aligns across 9 bases. The junction had 11 bases not matched to a gene; V was cut back by 5 bases and J by 6 bases. The CDR3 is made up of 16 amino acids. In germline, CDR1 is MDHEN, CDR2 SYDVKM. This chain's CDR3 is CASSAPGQGLRNEQFF. The CDR3 coding sequence is TGTGCCAGCAGTGCGCCGGGACAGGGACTCCGCAATGAGCAGTTCTTC.